The next 26 T cell receptor beta chains were all read from a single sample in a study of response to subunit inactivated influenza vaccine. TCRdb recomputed calls from the RT-PCR reads with MiXCR, one row per CDR3 protein. The sample lists about 780,000 distinct CDR3 sequences; 15% to 20% were seen once. This specimen consisted of PBMCs from blood, obtained 5 days after vaccination. The source is a man between 50 and 59 years old who received an inactivated influenza vaccine.

There are many counts of this clonotype. This chain joins TRBV20-1 and TRBJ2-7, with 10 bases that match TRBD2. After removal of 2 bases from V and 6 bases from J, the junction contained 7 bases not matched to a gene. This CDR3 comprises 14 residues. In germline, CDR1 is DFQATT, CDR2 SNEGSKA (reference sequence). In nucleotides, the CDR3 is TGCAGTGCTAGACCTAGCGGGAGCCTTCGCGAGCAGTACTTC. This sequence encodes CSARPSGSLREQYF.

CDR3 loop: CASSLGPREKLFF. The CDR3 nucleotides are TGTGCCAGCAGTTTGGGGCCCAGAGAAAAACTGTTTTTT. This rearrangement joins TRBV12-3 or TRBV12-4 to TRBJ1-4; TRBD1 is a possible D gene (5 bases). Trimming stripped 3 bases from V and 8 bases from J, with 10 bases between. The CDR3 spans 13 residues.

This clonotype was detected only a few times. The chain recombines TRBV7-2 with TRBJ1-1, with D possibly matching TRBD1 (5 bases). This CDR3 comprises 17 residues. Trimming shortened V by 1 base and J by 4 bases, and 19 bases separated the two germline ends. Germline V CDR1 and CDR2: SGHTA, FQGNSA. CDR3 region: CASSLVAGRVGGTEAFF. The CDR3 DNA reads TGTGCCAGCAGCTTAGTTGCAGGGAGGGTTGGAGGCACTGAAGCTTTCTTT.

The chain uses TRBV5-1 and TRBJ2-1; 7 bases match TRBD2. The junction had 10 bases not matched to a gene; V was cut back by 4 bases and J by 9 bases. Germline V CDR1 and CDR2: SGHRS, YFSETQ. There are 14 residues in the CDR3. CDR3 nucleotides: TGCGCCAGCAGCAGGACTAGTGGGGTCTTTGAGCAGTTCTTC. This encodes CASSRTSGVFEQFF.

This clonotype was observed a few times. The rearrangement joins TRBV27 to TRBJ2-3; the match to TRBD2 covers 14 bases. The V gene end was trimmed by 1 base and the J gene end by 3 bases; junction bases not matched to a gene: 9. CDR3 length: 19 residues. Germline V lookup: CDR1 MNHEY, CDR2 SMNVEV (reference sequence). CDR3 protein: CASSLFTGTSGSRTDTQYF. The CDR3 DNA reads as TGTGCCAGCAGTTTATTTACCGGGACTAGCGGGAGTCGTACAGATACGCAGTATTTT.

This clonotype was picked up a small number of times. The J gene is TRBJ2-7, the V gene TRBV29-1; 7 bases are shared with TRBD1. CDR1 is SQVTM and CDR2 is ANQGSEA in the germline V gene. The junction had 6 bases not matched to a gene; V was cut back by 6 bases and J by 4 bases. This CDR3 comprises 12 residues. The DNA for the CDR3 is TGCAGCGTCGGGGACAGCTATTACGAGCAGTACTTC. Amino acid sequence: CSVGDSYYEQYF.

This rearrangement joins TRBV10-3 to TRBJ1-5; 8 nucleotides agree with TRBD1. The CDR3 contains 13 residues. V lost 8 bases and J lost 3; bases outside the gene matches: 3. Germline V lookup: CDR1 ENHRY, CDR2 SYGVKD. DNA for the CDR3: TGTGCCATCCGGGGACAGGACAATCAGCCCCAGCATTTT. The encoded protein is CAIRGQDNQPQHF.

This clonotype has only a few counts. The chain has TRBV5-6 and TRBJ2-7, with 9 nucleotides matching TRBD1. The length of the CDR3 is 14 residues. Germline values: CDR1 SGHDT, CDR2 YYEEEE. J lost 4 bases, V lost 4 bases, and 6 bases had no gene match. Written as DNA, the CDR3 is TGTGCCAGCAGCGGCGGGACAGGGTTTTACGAGCAGTACTTC. Translation gives CASSGGTGFYEQYF.

V is TRBV2 and J is TRBJ1-2; D call uncertain. The CDR3 has 13 amino acids. Germline V gene sequence: CDR1 SNHLY, CDR2 FYNNEI. V gave up 6 bases and J gave up 8 bases, with 16 bases separating them. The CDR3 coding sequence is TGTGCCAGCAGACCGGACGGATCTATAGGCTACACCTTC. Protein product: CASRPDGSIGYTF.

The CDR3 loop is CASSPRGGRGYEQYF. As DNA, the CDR3 is TGTGCCAGCAGCCCGAGGGGAGGCAGGGGCTACGAGCAGTACTTC. V and J are TRBV7-9 and TRBJ2-7; D assignment may be TRBD1 or TRBD2 (6 bases each). Trimming cost V 5 bases and J 3 bases, with 17 bases left between them. Germline loops: CDR1 SEHNR, CDR2 FQNEAQ (reference sequence). The CDR3 loop spans 15 amino acids.

This sequence joins TRBV29-1 and TRBJ2-5; 7 nucleotides agree with TRBD1. Unmatched junction bases numbered 9, after V lost 6 bases and J lost 8 bases. CDR3 length equals 12 residues. The germline V gene encodes CDR1 SQVTM and CDR2 ANQGSEA. The CDR3 loop reads CSVGDSSRTQYF. In DNA, the CDR3 is TGCAGCGTAGGGGACAGCTCTAGAACCCAGTACTTC.

This rearrangement joins TRBV29-1 to TRBJ1-1; 7 bases fit TRBD1. The CDR3 runs to 14 residues. The V gene's germline CDR1 is SQVTM and CDR2 ANQGSEA. With V trimmed by 6 bases and J by 5 bases, 12 bases remained unmatched. The CDR3 sequence is CSVAKGAVVTEAFF. The CDR3 DNA follows: TGCAGCGTCGCAAAGGGGGCCGTAGTAACTGAAGCTTTCTTT.

The V call is TRBV4-3, the J call TRBJ2-7; 7 positions match TRBD2. This CDR3 region has 15 residues. In germline, CDR1 is LGHNA, CDR2 YSLEER. The V gene end was trimmed by 1 base and the J gene end by 2 bases; junction bases not matched to a gene: 5. The CDR3 DNA follows: TGCGCCAGCAGCCAAGTACCGGGAGGCACCTACGAGCAGTACTTC. This gives the protein CASSQVPGGTYEQYF.

The gene calls are TRBV5-1 and TRBJ2-1; 8 bases line up with TRBD2. The CDR3 totals 14 residues. Germline values: CDR1 SGHRS, CDR2 YFSETQ. CDR3 sequence: CSSAPGGEYNEQFF. The CDR3 bases are TGCTCAAGCGCACCCGGGGGGGAATACAATGAGCAGTTCTTC.

This clonotype showed up just a few times. The chain employs TRBV18 and TRBJ2-7; the D gene is possibly TRBD1 (5 bases). Germline values: CDR1 KGHSH, CDR2 LQKENI. The CDR3 runs 15 residues. Trimming stripped 4 bases from V and 5 bases from J, with 18 bases between. The CDR3 reads CASSQTDKPPDEQYF. CDR3 nucleotide sequence: TGTGCCAGCTCACAAACGGACAAGCCCCCTGACGAGCAGTACTTC.

This clonotype appeared a few times. CDR3 coding DNA: TGCAGCGCCGTCCTCGGGACCTACGAGCAGTACTTC. This codes for CSAVLGTYEQYF. The V call is TRBV29-1, the J call TRBJ2-7, with D possibly being TRBD2 (5 bases). V was shortened by 7 bases and J by 2 bases, with 12 bases between the two germline ends. The CDR3 covers 12 residues. Per the germline V gene, CDR1 is SQVTM and CDR2 is ANQGSEA.

This chain connects TRBV7-2 to TRBJ2-7; D is possibly TRBD2 (6 bases). V was clipped by 5 bases and J by 0 bases, with 14 bases between them. The germline V gene has CDR1 SGHTA and CDR2 FQGNSA. The CDR3 has 15 residues. The CDR3 sequence: CASSRQAGLSYEQYF. The CDR3 bases are TGTGCCAGCAGCCGGCAGGCGGGGCTCTCCTACGAGCAGTACTTC.

Ten or more counts support this clonotype. The rearrangement uses TRBV7-2 and TRBJ2-1; 12 nucleotides line up with TRBD2. The V segment lost 3 bases and the J segment 7 bases; nucleotides outside the gene matches: 4. The germline V gene encodes CDR1 SGHTA and CDR2 FQGNSA. The CDR3 runs to 15 residues. The chain's CDR3 is CASSLGLAGLNEQFF. The CDR3, as DNA: TGTGCCAGCAGCTTGGGACTAGCGGGTCTAAATGAGCAGTTCTTC. Drawing the rest from reference TRBV7-2 and TRBJ2-1, the complete variable domain is GAGVSQSPSNKVTEKGKDVELRCDPISGHTALYWYRQSLGQGLEFLIYFQGNSAPDKSGLPSDRFSAERTGGSVSTLTIQRTQQEDSAVYLCASSLGLAGLNEQFFGPGTRLTVL.

The V call is TRBV20-1, the J call TRBJ2-6; TRBD1 or TRBD2 may be the D gene (5 bases each). Deletions cut 0 bases from V and 2 bases from J, with 14 bases between. The V gene's germline CDR1 is DFQATT and CDR2 SNEGSKA (reference sequence). The CDR3 has 17 residues. The CDR3 loop reads CSARDLEDNTGANVLTF. The CDR3, as DNA: TGCAGTGCTAGAGATTTGGAGGACAATACTGGGGCCAACGTCCTGACTTTC.

V usage is TRBV29-1 and J usage is TRBJ2-7; no firm D call. The germline V gene has CDR1 SQVTM and CDR2 ANQGSEA. V lost 0 bases, J lost 0 bases, and 12 bases lay in between. The CDR3 consists of 15 residues. The CDR3 reads CSVEDPQKSSYEQYF. The CDR3 DNA reads TGCAGCGTTGAAGATCCACAAAAGAGCTCCTACGAGCAGTACTTC.

In its sample, this clonotype was seen a few times. The chain links TRBV5-1 to TRBJ2-7, with a possible D match to TRBD1 (6 bases). V shed 4 bases and J shed 5 bases, with 19 bases lying between them. This CDR3 is 15 amino acids long. Germline values: CDR1 SGHRS, CDR2 YFSETQ. CDR3 amino acids: CASSVTGQRANEQYF. The CDR3 nucleotides are TGCGCCAGCAGCGTTACGGGACAAAGGGCAAACGAGCAGTACTTC.

This clonotype was detected ten times or more. The chain has TRBV29-1 and TRBJ2-7, with TRBD2 identical over 7 bases. This CDR3 region has 14 residues. With 1 base clipped from V and 2 bases from J, the junction kept 5 bases outside the gene matches. Looked up from germline, CDR1 is SQVTM and CDR2 is ANQGSEA. Written as DNA, the CDR3 is TGCAGCGTTGAAGGGGCCGGGACTACCTACGAGCAGTACTTC. This gives the protein CSVEGAGTTYEQYF.

The chain links TRBV7-2 to TRBJ2-2, with D perhaps TRBD2 (7 bases). CDR3 length: 17 residues. With 3 bases removed from V and 2 bases from J, the gap between germline ends came to 16 bases. Per the germline V gene, CDR1 is SGHTA and CDR2 is FQGNSA. CDR3 amino acids: CASSLMGGALNTGELFF. In nucleotides, the CDR3 is TGTGCCAGCAGCTTGATGGGGGGGGCCCTCAACACCGGGGAGCTGTTTTTT.

The chain has TRBV20-1 and TRBJ2-7, with 8 bases identical to TRBD2. With V trimmed by 5 bases and J by 3 bases, 9 bases remained unmatched. The CDR3 extends over 14 amino acids. The germline V gene encodes CDR1 DFQATT and CDR2 SNEGSKA (reference sequence). The DNA for the CDR3 is TGCAGTGCTGAAAGAATGGCGGGGGGCTACGAGCAGTACTTC. It specifies CSAERMAGGYEQYF.

The chain recombines TRBV11-2 with TRBJ2-5; 11 nucleotides line up with TRBD2. The CDR3 sequence is 16 residues long. The ends lost 2 bases at V and 5 bases at J; junction bases unmatched: 7. Germline V gene lookup returns CDR1 SGHAT and CDR2 FQNNGV. CDR3 protein: CASSLRFSSGRETQYF. The CDR3 DNA follows: TGTGCCAGCAGCTTACGTTTTTCTAGCGGGAGGGAGACCCAGTACTTC.

The gene calls are TRBV7-2 and TRBJ2-2; 9 bases are a match to TRBD1. Losses at the gene ends were 6 bases for V and 6 bases for J; bases not matched to a gene: 11. Germline CDR1 and CDR2: SGHTA and FQGNSA. The length of the CDR3 is 16 residues. The CDR3 DNA reads as TGTGCCAGCAGTCCAAACCCCGGGACAGGGTCCGGGGAGCTGTTTTTT. Translation gives CASSPNPGTGSGELFF.